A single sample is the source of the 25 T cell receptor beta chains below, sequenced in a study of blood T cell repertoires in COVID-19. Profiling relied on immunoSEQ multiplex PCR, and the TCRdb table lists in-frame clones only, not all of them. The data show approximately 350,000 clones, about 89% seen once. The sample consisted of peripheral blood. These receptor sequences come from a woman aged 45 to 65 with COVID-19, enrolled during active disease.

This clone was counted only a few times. CDR3 sequence: CASSSPLAPTDTQYF. In DNA form, the CDR3 reads TGCGCCAGCAGCTCTCCTCTAGCGCCTACAGATACGCAGTATTTT. The V call is TRBV5-1, the J call TRBJ2-3, with TRBD2 as a possible D gene (6 bases). V was pared by 3 bases and J by 3 bases, with 14 bases between. The CDR3 sequence is 15 residues long. The V gene's germline CDR1 is SGHRS and CDR2 YFSETQ.

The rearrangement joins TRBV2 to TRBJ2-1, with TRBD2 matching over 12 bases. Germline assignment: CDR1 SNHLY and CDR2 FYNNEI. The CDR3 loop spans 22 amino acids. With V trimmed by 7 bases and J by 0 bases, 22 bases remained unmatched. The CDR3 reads CASTLFPGSVLAGGSSYNEQFF. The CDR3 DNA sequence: TGTGCCAGCACCCTGTTCCCCGGATCGGTGCTAGCGGGAGGGAGCTCCTACAATGAGCAGTTCTTC.

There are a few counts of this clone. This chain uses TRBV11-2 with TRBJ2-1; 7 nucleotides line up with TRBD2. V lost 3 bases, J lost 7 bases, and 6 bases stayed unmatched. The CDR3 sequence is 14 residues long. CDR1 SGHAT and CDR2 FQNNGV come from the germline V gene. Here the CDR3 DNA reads TGTGCCAGCAGCTTCGGGGCGGGAGCTAATGAGCAGTTCTTC. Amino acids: CASSFGAGANEQFF.

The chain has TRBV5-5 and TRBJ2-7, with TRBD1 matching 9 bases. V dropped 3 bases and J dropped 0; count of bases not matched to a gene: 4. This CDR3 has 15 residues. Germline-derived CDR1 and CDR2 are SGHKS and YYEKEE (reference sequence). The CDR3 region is CASSSGTGNSYEQYF. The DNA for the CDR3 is TGTGCCAGCAGCTCCGGGACAGGGAACTCCTACGAGCAGTACTTC. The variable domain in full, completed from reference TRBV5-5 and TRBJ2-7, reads DAGVTQSPTHLIKTRGQQVTLRCSPISGHKSVSWYQQVLGQGPQFIFQYYEKEERGRGNFPDRFSARQFPNYSSELNVNALLLGDSALYLCASSSGTGNSYEQYFGPGTRLTVT.

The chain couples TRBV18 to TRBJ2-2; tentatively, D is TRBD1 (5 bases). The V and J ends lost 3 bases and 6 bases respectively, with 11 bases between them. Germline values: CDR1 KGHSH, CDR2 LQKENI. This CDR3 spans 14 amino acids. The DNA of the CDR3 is TGTGCCAGCTCACCGCTCGACAGATCCGGGGAGCTGTTTTTT. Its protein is CASSPLDRSGELFF. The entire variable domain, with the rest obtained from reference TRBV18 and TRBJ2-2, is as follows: NAGVMQNPRHLVRRRGQEARLRCSPMKGHSHVYWYRQLPEEGLKFMVYLQKENIIDESGMPKERFSAEFPKEGPSILRIQQVVRGDSAAYFCASSPLDRSGELFFGEGSRLTVL.

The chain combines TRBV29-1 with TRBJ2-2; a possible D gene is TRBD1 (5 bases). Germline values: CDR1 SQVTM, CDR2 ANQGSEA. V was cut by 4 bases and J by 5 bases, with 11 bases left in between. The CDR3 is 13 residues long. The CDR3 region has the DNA TGCAGCGTTGCAGGGTCAGGTACCGGGGAGCTGTTTTTT. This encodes CSVAGSGTGELFF.

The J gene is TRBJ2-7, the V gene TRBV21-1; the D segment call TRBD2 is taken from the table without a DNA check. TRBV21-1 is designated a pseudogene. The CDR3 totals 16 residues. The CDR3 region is CASSSSREGLDYEQYF. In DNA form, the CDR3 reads TGTGCCAGCAGCAGTAGCCGGGAGGGACTCGATTACGAGCAGTACTTC.

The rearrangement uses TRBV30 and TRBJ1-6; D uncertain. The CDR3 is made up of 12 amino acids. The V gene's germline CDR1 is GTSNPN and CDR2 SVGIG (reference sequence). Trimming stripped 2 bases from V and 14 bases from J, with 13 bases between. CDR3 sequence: CAWSPEGRSLHF. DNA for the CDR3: TGTGCCTGGAGTCCAGAGGGTCGGTCCCTCCACTTT.

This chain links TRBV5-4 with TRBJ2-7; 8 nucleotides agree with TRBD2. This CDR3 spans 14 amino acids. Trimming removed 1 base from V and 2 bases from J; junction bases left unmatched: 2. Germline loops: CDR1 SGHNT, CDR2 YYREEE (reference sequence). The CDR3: CASSLRGGTYEQYF. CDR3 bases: TGTGCCAGCAGCTTGCGGGGGGGTACCTACGAGCAGTACTTC. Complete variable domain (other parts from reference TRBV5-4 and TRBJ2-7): ETGVTQSPTHLIKTRGQQVTLRCSSQSGHNTVSWYQQALGQGPQFIFQYYREEENGRGNFPPRFSGLQFPNYSSELNVNALELDDSALYLCASSLRGGTYEQYFGPGTRLTVT.

This CDR3 reads CASSLGNLAGIADTQYF. In DNA form, the CDR3 reads TGTGCCAGCAGCTTGGGGAATCTAGCGGGGATCGCAGATACGCAGTATTTT. The chain has TRBV7-2 and TRBJ2-3; TRBD2 matches 9 bases. The length of the CDR3 is 17 residues. Germline V gives CDR1 SGHTA, CDR2 FQGNSA. V lost 3 bases to trimming and J lost 4 bases; unmatched junction nucleotides: 11.

The chain's CDR3 is CASKRRTGMGYSNQPQHF. CDR3 nucleotides: TGTGCCAGTAAACGGCGGACTGGGATGGGGTATAGCAATCAGCCCCAGCATTTT. The gene calls are TRBV19 and TRBJ1-5; D is ambiguous. The CDR3 loop spans 18 amino acids. Trimming shortened V by 7 bases and J by 0 bases, and 22 bases separated the two germline ends. CDR1 LNHDA and CDR2 SQIVND come from the germline V gene (reference sequence).

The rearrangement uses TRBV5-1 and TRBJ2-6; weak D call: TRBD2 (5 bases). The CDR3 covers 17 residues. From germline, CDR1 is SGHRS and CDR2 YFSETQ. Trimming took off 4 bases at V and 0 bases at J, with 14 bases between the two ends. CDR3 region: CASSTGFQISGANVLTF. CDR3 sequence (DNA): TGCGCCAGCAGCACGGGGTTCCAGATCTCTGGGGCCAACGTCCTGACTTTC.

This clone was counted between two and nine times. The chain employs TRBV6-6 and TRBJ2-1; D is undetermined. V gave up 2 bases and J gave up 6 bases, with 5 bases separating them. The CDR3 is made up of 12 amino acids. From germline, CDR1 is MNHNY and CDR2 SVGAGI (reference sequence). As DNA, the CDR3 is TGTGCCAGCAGTTACGGGCCCAATGAGCAGTTCTTC. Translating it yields CASSYGPNEQFF.

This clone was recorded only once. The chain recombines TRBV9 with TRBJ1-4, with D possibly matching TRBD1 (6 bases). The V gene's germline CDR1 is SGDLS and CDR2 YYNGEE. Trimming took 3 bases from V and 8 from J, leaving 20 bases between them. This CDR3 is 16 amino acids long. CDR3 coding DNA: TGTGCCAGCAGCGCCAGGACAGACCTATTTGGGGAAAAACTGTTTTTT. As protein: CASSARTDLFGEKLFF.

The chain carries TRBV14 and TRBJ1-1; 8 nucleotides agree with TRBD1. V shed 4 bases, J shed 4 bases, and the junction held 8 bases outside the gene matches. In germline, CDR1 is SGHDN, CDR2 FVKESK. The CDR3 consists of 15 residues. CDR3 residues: CASSLAGGRGTEAFF. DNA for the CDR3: TGTGCCAGCAGCCTCGCAGGGGGCAGGGGCACTGAAGCTTTCTTT. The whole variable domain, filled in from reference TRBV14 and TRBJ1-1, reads EAGVTQFPSHSVIEKGQTVTLRCDPISGHDNLYWYRRVMGKEIKFLLHFVKESKQDESGMPNNRFLAERTGGTYSTLKVQPAELEDSGVYFCASSLAGGRGTEAFFGQGTRLTVV.

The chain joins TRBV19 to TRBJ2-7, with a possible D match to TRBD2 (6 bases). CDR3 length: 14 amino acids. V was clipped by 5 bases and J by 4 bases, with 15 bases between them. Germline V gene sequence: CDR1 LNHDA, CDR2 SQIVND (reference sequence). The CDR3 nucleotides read TGTGCCAGTAGTGGGACTGCTAATGCTTACGAGCAGTACTTC. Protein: CASSGTANAYEQYF.

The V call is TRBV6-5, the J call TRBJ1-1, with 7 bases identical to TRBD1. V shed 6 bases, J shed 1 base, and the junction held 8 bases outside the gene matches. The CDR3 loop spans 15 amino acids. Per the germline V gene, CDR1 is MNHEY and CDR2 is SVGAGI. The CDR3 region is CASRAGKGANTEAFF. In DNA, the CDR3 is TGTGCCAGCAGGGCGGGAAAGGGGGCGAACACTGAAGCTTTCTTT.

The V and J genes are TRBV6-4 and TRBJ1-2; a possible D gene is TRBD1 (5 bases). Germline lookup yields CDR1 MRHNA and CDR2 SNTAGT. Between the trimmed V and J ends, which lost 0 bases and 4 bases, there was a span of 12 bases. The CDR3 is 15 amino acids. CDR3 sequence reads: CASSDSAGLGYGYTF. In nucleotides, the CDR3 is TGTGCCAGCAGTGACTCAGCAGGGTTGGGCTATGGCTACACCTTC.

CDR3 sequence (DNA): TGTGCCAGCAGCCCTCCGGGATATTACAATGAGCAGTTCTTC. It codes for CASSPPGYYNEQFF. The rearrangement joins TRBV27 to TRBJ2-1; possible D gene TRBD2, 5 bases. The V end was cut by 6 bases, the J end by 4 bases, with 13 bases between. The CDR3 consists of 14 residues. The V gene's germline CDR1 is MNHEY and CDR2 SMNVEV (reference sequence).

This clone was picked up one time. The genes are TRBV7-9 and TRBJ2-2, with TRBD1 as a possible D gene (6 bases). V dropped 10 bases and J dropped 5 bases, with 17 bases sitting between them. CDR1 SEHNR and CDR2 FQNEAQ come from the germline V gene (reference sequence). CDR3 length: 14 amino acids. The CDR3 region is CATAQGGITGELFF. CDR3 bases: TGTGCCACCGCACAGGGTGGGATTACCGGGGAGCTGTTTTTT.

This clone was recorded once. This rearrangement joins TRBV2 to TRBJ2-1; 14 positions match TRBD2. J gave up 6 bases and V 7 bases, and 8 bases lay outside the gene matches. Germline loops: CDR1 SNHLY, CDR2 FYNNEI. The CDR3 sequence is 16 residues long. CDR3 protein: CASMRLAGGPFNEQFF. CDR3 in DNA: TGTGCCAGCATGAGACTAGCGGGAGGGCCTTTCAATGAGCAGTTCTTC.

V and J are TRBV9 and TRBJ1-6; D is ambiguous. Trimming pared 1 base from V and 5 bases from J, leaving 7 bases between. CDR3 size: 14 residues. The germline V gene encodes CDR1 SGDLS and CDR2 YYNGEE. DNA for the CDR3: TGTGCCAGCAGCGTACTGGGAGATAATTCACCCCTCCACTTT. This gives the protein CASSVLGDNSPLHF.

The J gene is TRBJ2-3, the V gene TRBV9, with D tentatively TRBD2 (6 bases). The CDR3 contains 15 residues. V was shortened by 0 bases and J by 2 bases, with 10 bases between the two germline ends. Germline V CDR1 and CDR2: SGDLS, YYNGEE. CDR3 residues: CASSVGLAHTDTQYF. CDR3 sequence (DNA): TGTGCCAGCAGCGTAGGTCTAGCGCACACAGATACGCAGTATTTT.

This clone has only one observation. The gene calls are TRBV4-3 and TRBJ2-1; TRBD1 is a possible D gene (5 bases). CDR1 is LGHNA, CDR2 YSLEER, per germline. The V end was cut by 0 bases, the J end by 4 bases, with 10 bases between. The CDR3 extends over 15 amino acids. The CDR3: CASSQDQGKYNEQFF. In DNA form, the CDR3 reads TGCGCCAGCAGCCAAGACCAGGGCAAGTACAATGAGCAGTTCTTC.

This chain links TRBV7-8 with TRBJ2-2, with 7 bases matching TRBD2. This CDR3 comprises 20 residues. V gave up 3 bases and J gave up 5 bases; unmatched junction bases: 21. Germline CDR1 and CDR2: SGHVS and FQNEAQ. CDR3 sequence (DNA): TGTGCCAGCAGCTTTCGACCGCAGACCAATCAAGGGGAGGGGACCGGGGAGCTGTTTTTT. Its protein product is CASSFRPQTNQGEGTGELFF.